Presented here are 32 T cell receptor beta chains from one specimen sequenced in a study of T cell repertoires in cytomegalovirus infection. One entry per CDR3 protein, called by TCRdb with MiXCR from the reads. The data contain approximately 700,000 distinct CDR3 sequences, less than 40% of them singletons. Sequencing used PBMCs. The receptor source for this set is a human donor in good health (CMV status not recorded). Some clones in this sample may be carry-over from other donors' samples.

V is TRBV2 and J is TRBJ2-1; possibly TRBD1 for D (6 bases). Germline CDR1 SNHLY, CDR2 FYNNEI. There are 10 residues in the CDR3. Trimming shortened V by 7 bases and J by 9 bases, and 7 bases separated the two germline ends. For the CDR3, the DNA is TGTGCCAGCATACAGGGTGAGCAGTTCTTC. It is translated as CASIQGEQFF.

The rearrangement joins TRBV27 to TRBJ1-1; 10 bases align to TRBD1. This CDR3 is built from 21 residues. From germline, CDR1 is MNHEY and CDR2 SMNVEV (reference sequence). After removal of 5 bases from V and 1 base from J, the junction contained 22 bases not matched to a gene. The CDR3 region is CASSPPERVGQGKGKNTEAFF. For the CDR3, the DNA is TGTGCCAGCAGTCCACCGGAGAGGGTGGGACAGGGGAAGGGGAAGAACACTGAAGCTTTCTTT.

The chain combines TRBV24-1 with TRBJ2-7; TRBD1 aligns across 8 bases. The CDR3 extends over 15 amino acids. The germline gives CDR1 KGHDR, CDR2 SFDVKD. V dropped 0 bases and J dropped 6; count of bases not matched to a gene: 6. CDR3 amino acids: CATSDLAGGRGEQYF. The CDR3 DNA is TGTGCCACCAGTGATTTGGCAGGGGGCCGGGGCGAGCAGTACTTC.

The V call is TRBV19, the J call TRBJ2-7; the match to TRBD1 covers 9 bases. The ends lost 6 bases at V and 1 base at J; junction bases unmatched: 10. The CDR3 runs 16 residues. Germline CDR1 LNHDA, CDR2 SQIVND (reference sequence). The CDR3 is CASSKPRGQGSYEQYF. In DNA, the CDR3 is TGTGCCAGTAGCAAACCTCGGGGACAGGGATCCTACGAGCAGTACTTC.

This clonotype was recorded a few times. The rearrangement joins TRBV5-4 to TRBJ1-2, with unresolved D. The CDR3 runs to 12 residues. The germline CDR1 and CDR2 sequences are SGHNT and YYREEE (reference sequence). With 5 bases removed from V and 3 bases from J, the gap between germline ends came to 8 bases. The CDR3 protein is CASRSGHYGYTF. The CDR3 nucleotides are TGTGCCAGCAGGTCCGGGCACTATGGCTACACCTTC.

This clonotype was seen only a few times. The chain joins TRBV7-9 to TRBJ1-2; D remains ambiguous. Germline V lookup: CDR1 SEHNR, CDR2 FQNEAQ (reference sequence). V lost 5 bases and J lost 8, with 15 bases in between. The CDR3 totals 13 residues. In nucleotides, the CDR3 is TGTGCCAGCAGCCGAGACGGGAACGAGGGCTACACCTTC. Translated: CASSRDGNEGYTF.

Points on this clonotype: A much larger clone sits a single nucleotide away, making a read error possible. The chain carries TRBV7-2 and TRBJ2-2; D may match TRBD1 or TRBD2 (6 bases each). From germline, CDR1 is SGHTA and CDR2 FQGNSA. The CDR3 totals 14 residues. The DNA of the CDR3 is TGTGTCAGCACCAACGGAGGGGGCACCGGGGAGCTGTTTTTT. Translating it yields CVSTNGGGTGELFF.

This rearrangement joins TRBV19 to TRBJ2-7; a possible D gene is TRBD2 (5 bases). This CDR3 region has 12 residues. Trimming shortened V by 6 bases and J by 4 bases, and 10 bases separated the two germline ends. From germline, CDR1 is LNHDA and CDR2 SQIVND (reference sequence). The CDR3: CASSYGEYEQYF. CDR3 bases: TGTGCCAGTAGCTATGGGGAGTACGAGCAGTACTTC.

This clonotype occurred a few times. This chain joins TRBV29-1 and TRBJ2-7, with TRBD1 identical over 10 bases. There are 15 residues in the CDR3. Germline CDR1 reads SQVTM; CDR2 reads ANQGSEA. V gave up 1 base and J gave up 2 bases; unmatched junction bases: 5. The CDR3 DNA is TGCAGCGTTGAAGTTTGGGACAGGGGTACCTACGAGCAGTACTTC. It yields the protein CSVEVWDRGTYEQYF.

The CDR3, as DNA: TGTGCCAGCAGAAGGACAGCGCGAAGCTCTGGAAACACCATATATTTT. Protein product: CASRRTARSSGNTIYF. The chain employs TRBV6-8 and TRBJ1-3; D is possibly TRBD1 (6 bases). CDR3 length: 16 amino acids. V was pared by 6 bases and J by 0 bases, with 15 bases between. The V gene's germline CDR1 is MNHGY and CDR2 SAAAGT.

The V call is TRBV4-2, the J call TRBJ1-1; TRBD1 is a possible D gene (6 bases). Germline-derived CDR1 and CDR2 are LGHNA and YNFKEQ. V was shortened by 0 bases and J by 3 bases, with 11 bases between the two germline ends. The CDR3 spans 15 residues. CDR3 bases: TGTGCCAGCAGCCAAGAATCCAGGGGCGACACTGAAGCTTTCTTT. Its translation is CASSQESRGDTEAFF.

The J gene is TRBJ1-1, the V gene TRBV7-8, with D uncertain. The V gene's germline CDR1 is SGHVS and CDR2 FQNEAQ. Trimming cost V 5 bases and J 4 bases, with 5 bases left between them. The CDR3 sequence is 11 residues long. CDR3 sequence (DNA): TGTGCCAGCAGCAAATTCACTGAAGCTTTCTTT. Its translation: CASSKFTEAFF.

This sequence joins TRBV12-3 or TRBV12-4 and TRBJ1-1; TRBD1 might be the D (5 bases). V lost 1 base, J lost 1 base, and 13 bases lay in between. The CDR3 consists of 16 residues. The CDR3 sequence: CASSLGSGLGNTEAFF. Here the CDR3 DNA reads TGTGCCAGCAGTTTAGGGTCGGGGCTCGGGAACACTGAAGCTTTCTTT.

As to this clonotype: This may be a read error: a much more frequent sequence differs by one nucleotide. This chain joins TRBV12-3 or TRBV12-4 and TRBJ2-2, with D hard to call. There are 14 residues in the CDR3. V was cut by 7 bases and J by 8 bases, with 17 bases left in between. CDR3 in DNA: TGTGCCAGCATTTTCCCTAGGGTTGGTGGGGAGCTGTTTTTT. Protein: CASIFPRVGGELFF.

The chain recombines TRBV19 with TRBJ1-2; no reliable D call. V shed 7 bases and J shed 0 bases, with 9 bases lying between them. The CDR3 runs to 13 residues. Germline values: CDR1 LNHDA, CDR2 SQIVND (reference sequence). CDR3 sequence (DNA): TGTGCCAGTATAGGCACAACTAACTATGGCTACACCTTC. Protein sequence: CASIGTTNYGYTF.

The chain carries TRBV28 and TRBJ1-4; possibly TRBD1 for D (6 bases). The CDR3 is 13 amino acids. Looked up from germline, CDR1 is MDHEN and CDR2 is SYDVKM. V was pared by 10 bases and J by 8 bases, with 17 bases between. The CDR3 region has the DNA TGTGCCACAGTAAGGGGGTTCGACGAAAAACTGTTTTTT. It yields the protein CATVRGFDEKLFF.

With respect to this clonotype: The CDR3 does not close with the conserved phenylalanine or tryptophan, likely indicating a read error. The chain is built from TRBV11-2 and TRBJ1-2; 9 nucleotides agree with TRBD1. The CDR3 totals 17 residues. Losses at the gene ends were 2 bases for V and 6 bases for J; bases not matched to a gene: 13. The germline V gene encodes CDR1 SGHAT and CDR2 FQNNGV. CDR3 nucleotides: TGTGCCAGCAGCTTAACACTGGGGGGACAGGGACCAGATGGCTACACCTTA. Amino acid sequence: CASSLTLGGQGPDGYTL.

Only a few counts were recorded for this clonotype. This chain links TRBV7-9 with TRBJ2-7, with TRBD1 matching 8 bases. V was clipped by 4 bases and J by 7 bases; unmatched bases: 6. CDR1 and CDR2 from the germline V gene are SEHNR and FQNEAQ (reference sequence). The CDR3 spans 13 residues. The CDR3 loop reads CASSWTGLGEQYF. In DNA, the CDR3 is TGTGCCAGCAGCTGGACAGGGCTTGGGGAGCAGTACTTC.

The J gene is TRBJ1-5, the V gene TRBV6-2 or TRBV6-3; 9 bases are a match to TRBD1. V shed 5 bases and J 7 bases; nucleotides not matched to a gene: 9. The germline V gene has CDR1 MNHEY and CDR2 SVGEGT. This CDR3 is 15 amino acids long. The DNA of the CDR3 is TGTGCCAGCAGTCGCGGGACAGGGAATATCCAGCCCCAGCATTTT. This codes for CASSRGTGNIQPQHF.

This clonotype was counted only a few times. V usage is TRBV5-5 and J usage is TRBJ2-1, with D uncertain. Trimming took off 4 bases at V and 7 bases at J, with 9 bases between the two ends. This CDR3 comprises 12 residues. From germline, CDR1 is SGHKS and CDR2 YYEKEE (reference sequence). CDR3 sequence reads: CASSRVENEQFF. The CDR3, as DNA: TGTGCCAGCAGCCGCGTAGAGAATGAGCAGTTCTTC.

The sample holds a few counts of this clonotype. The genes are TRBV6-1 and TRBJ1-1; TRBD1 matches at 7 bases. Looked up from germline, CDR1 is MNHNS and CDR2 is SASEGT. This CDR3 comprises 14 residues. The junction had 6 bases not matched to a gene; V was cut back by 4 bases and J by 4 bases. CDR3 sequence: CASSVDRARTEAFF. As DNA, the CDR3 is TGTGCCAGCAGTGTTGACAGGGCGCGCACTGAAGCTTTCTTT.

The sample holds many counts of this clonotype. V gene TRBV20-1 combines with J gene TRBJ2-7, with TRBD2 identical over 7 bases. The V and J ends lost 2 bases and 1 base, in that order; junction bases with no gene match: 2. Germline CDR1 reads DFQATT; CDR2 reads SNEGSKA (reference sequence). The CDR3 is 13 amino acids. The CDR3 spells CSARMGGSYEQYF. The DNA of the CDR3 is TGCAGTGCTAGAATGGGAGGGTCCTACGAGCAGTACTTC.

The J gene is TRBJ2-4, the V gene TRBV12-3 or TRBV12-4; D call uncertain. V was shortened by 5 bases and J by 0 bases, with 5 bases between the two germline ends. The CDR3 contains 13 residues. The chain's CDR3 is CASSVVAKNIQYF. CDR3 coding DNA: TGTGCCAGCAGTGTAGTAGCCAAAAACATTCAGTACTTC.

This clonotype was observed a few times. The chain employs TRBV6-5 and TRBJ2-1; 9 bases map to TRBD1. J was trimmed by 5 bases and V by 0 bases; bases with no gene match: 8. Germline V CDR1 and CDR2: MNHEY, SVGAGI. This CDR3 spans 17 amino acids. The CDR3 sequence: CASSYSIYGQGNNEQFF. CDR3 in DNA: TGTGCCAGCAGTTACTCGATTTACGGACAGGGGAACAATGAGCAGTTCTTC.

This clonotype was seen only a few times. V usage is TRBV7-2 and J usage is TRBJ1-6; 7 bases agree with TRBD1. The CDR3 covers 16 residues. With V trimmed by 5 bases and J by 7 bases, 11 bases remained unmatched. Germline loops: CDR1 SGHTA, CDR2 FQGNSA. CDR3 sequence (DNA): TGTGCCAGCAGCGGAGCAGGGACAGTGCTCAATTCACCCCTCCACTTT. Translated: CASSGAGTVLNSPLHF. The variable domain in full, with the rest retrieved from reference TRBV7-2 and TRBJ1-6, is GAGVSQSPSNKVTEKGKDVELRCDPISGHTALYWYRQSLGQGLEFLIYFQGNSAPDKSGLPSDRFSAERTGGSVSTLTIQRTQQEDSAVYLCASSGAGTVLNSPLHFGNGTRLTVT.

The genes are TRBV5-6 and TRBJ2-1, with 8 bases fitting TRBD1. The CDR3 has 14 residues. With 4 bases clipped from V and 4 bases from J, the junction kept 4 bases outside the gene matches. Germline V gene lookup returns CDR1 SGHDT and CDR2 YYEEEE. The CDR3 region is CASSVQGDYNEQFF. CDR3 in DNA: TGTGCCAGCAGCGTACAGGGGGATTACAATGAGCAGTTCTTC.

This clonotype has a handful of counts. The gene calls are TRBV10-3 and TRBJ1-4, with 7 bases aligning to TRBD1. CDR1 ENHRY and CDR2 SYGVKD come from the germline V gene. V gave up 6 bases and J gave up 7 bases; unmatched junction bases: 5. There are 13 residues in the CDR3. This CDR3 reads CAISRQGFEKLFF. The CDR3 DNA reads as TGTGCCATCAGCCGACAGGGTTTTGAAAAACTGTTTTTT.

This clonotype occurred a few times. The chain employs TRBV12-3 or TRBV12-4 and TRBJ2-1; 9 bases align to TRBD1. CDR3 length equals 15 residues. V shed 3 bases and J 7 bases; nucleotides not matched to a gene: 7. The CDR3: CASSLVQGAQNEQFF. CDR3 coding DNA: TGTGCCAGCAGTTTGGTACAGGGGGCGCAGAATGAGCAGTTCTTC.

The V call is TRBV7-6, the J call TRBJ2-3; 10 bases align to TRBD2. CDR1 SGHVS and CDR2 FNYEAQ come from the germline V gene. Trimming removed 5 bases from V and 8 bases from J; junction bases left unmatched: 16. This CDR3 contains 17 residues. The CDR3 nucleotides read TGTGCCAGCAGCCCTCCGCCGGGACTAGCGAAGGCTGGTACGCAGTATTTT. Its translation: CASSPPPGLAKAGTQYF.

This chain connects TRBV4-1 to TRBJ2-7; 9 bases line up with TRBD2. This CDR3 comprises 16 residues. Per the germline V gene, CDR1 is MGHRA and CDR2 is YSYEKL. V gave up 1 base and J gave up 2 bases; unmatched junction bases: 6. The CDR3 DNA reads as TGCGCCAGCAGCCAAGGTCCGGCGGGAGGGCCCTACGAGCAGTACTTC. It specifies CASSQGPAGGPYEQYF.

This clonotype was counted at least ten times. The chain joins TRBV19 to TRBJ1-1; D is undetermined. There are 13 residues in the CDR3. V was trimmed by 2 bases and J by 4 bases, leaving 8 bases between them. Germline V gene sequence: CDR1 LNHDA, CDR2 SQIVND (reference sequence). The CDR3 is CASSIRESTEAFF. DNA for the CDR3: TGTGCCAGTAGTATACGAGAGAGCACTGAAGCTTTCTTT.

In this sample, this clonotype turned up a few times. V gene TRBV28 combines with J gene TRBJ2-5; TRBD2 agrees at 11 bases. Germline V lookup: CDR1 MDHEN, CDR2 SYDVKM. This CDR3 is 17 amino acids long. J lost 2 bases, V lost 5 bases, and 10 bases had no gene match. CDR3: CASSPTEPSGGQETQYF. CDR3 sequence (DNA): TGTGCCAGCAGTCCCACCGAGCCTAGCGGGGGGCAAGAGACCCAGTACTTC.